The source of this T cell receptor beta chain is a study of OX40 agonist ivuxolimab in advanced cancers. Overall study context: Those treated in dose escalation had hepatocellular carcinoma, melanoma, renal cell cancer or head and neck cancer. The mean age was approximately 60 years, ranging from 23 to 79, with around four fifths of participants male.

Patients had blood sampled at baseline and again on cycle 4 day 1 and cycle 7 day 1. Germline CDR1 reads SGHTA; CDR2 reads FQGNSA. This CDR3 spans 16 amino acids. The J segment lost 4 bases and the V segment lost 1 base, leaving 6 bases of the junction unmatched. Study-level results: Blood T cells, both CD4+ and CD8+, expanded clonally by week 6 at 0.1 to 3.0 mg/kg.

This clone is a singleton in its sample. Its specificity is unknown. This table comes from immunoSEQ multiplex PCR, and its TCRdb copy is limited to in-frame clones, with some not included. The table shows fewer than 45,000 clones, with approximately 85% occurring only once. Sequences were derived from CD4+ or CD8+ T cells sorted from blood, sampled in a trial of the OX40 agonist ivuxolimab. This chain uses TRBV7-2 with TRBJ2-7; 11 bases agree with TRBD2. The source of this sequence is an adult with an advanced solid tumor such as melanoma, head and neck, liver or kidney cancer. The CDR3 region has the DNA TGTGCCAGCAGCTTAGAGGGAACTAGCGGGAGTTACGAGCAGTACTTC. This encodes CASSLEGTSGSYEQYF.